This TCR beta chain was captured by sequencing in a study of cytotoxic CD8 clonotypes in ibrutinib-treated CLL. A word on this clone: The target antigen is unknown.

TCRdb's copy holds only in-frame clones and misses some; the assay was immunoSEQ multiplex PCR. The table includes about 130,000 clones, about four fifths detected once. General study findings and limits: Baseline-level clonality went beyond age-matched healthy donors and moved in step with circulating CD8+ T-cell counts.

Frozen PBMC stocks contributed roughly 2.1 micrograms of genomic DNA to the TCR beta libraries. Germline-derived CDR1 and CDR2 are MNHNY and SVGAGI (reference sequence). The CDR3 covers 15 residues. Trimming at V came to 4 bases and at J to 2 bases, leaving 4 bases not matched to a gene. Sequenced material: PBMCs, taken after 12 months of ibrutinib treatment. The chain joins TRBV6-6 to TRBJ2-2; TRBD2 matches at 7 bases. This receptor was taken from a human donor with chronic lymphocytic leukemia. The CDR3 loop reads CASSWAGVNTGELFF. CDR3 DNA: TGTGCCAGCAGTTGGGCGGGAGTCAACACCGGGGAGCTGTTTTTT.